These 18 T cell receptor beta chains were all obtained from the same sample, sequenced in a study of blood T cell repertoires in COVID-19 (dated by TCRdb to the early 2020s). Libraries were prepared through the immunoSEQ multiplex PCR assay. As stored in TCRdb, this immuneACCESS dataset retains in-frame rearrangements with V and J assigned. A fraction of the clones does not appear; measured against another copy, unresolved V genes explain less than half of the discrepancy, and the remainder lacks a known reason. This sample lists about 80,000 clones; 70% to 90% were detected once. 15% to 20% of the sample is taken by the ten largest. The sample consisted of peripheral blood. Receptor source: a man aged 80 or over with active or convalescent COVID-19.

The chain employs TRBV28 and TRBJ1-6, with 9 nucleotides matching TRBD1. Germline assignment: CDR1 MDHEN and CDR2 SYDVKM. The CDR3 has 15 amino acids. Trimming at V came to 5 bases and at J to 8 bases, leaving 7 bases not matched to a gene. DNA for the CDR3: TGTGCCAGCAGTACCGGGACAGGGAATTATTCACCCCTCCACTTT. This sequence encodes CASSTGTGNYSPLHF.

The rearrangement joins TRBV18 to TRBJ2-3; 10 bases match TRBD1. The CDR3 spans 17 residues. V gave up 3 bases and J gave up 6 bases; unmatched junction bases: 12. Germline V lookup: CDR1 KGHSH, CDR2 LQKENI. The CDR3 DNA follows: TGTGCCAGCTCACCCACAGCCGGGACAGGGGCGCGGGATACGCAGTATTTT. Translated, it gives CASSPTAGTGARDTQYF.

CDR3 coding DNA: TGTGCCAGCAGCCAAAAAACGACTAGCGGGGGATTAGATACGCAGTATTTT. This translates into CASSQKTTSGGLDTQYF. The rearrangement joins TRBV4-2 to TRBJ2-3, with 12 positions matching TRBD2. CDR3 length: 17 amino acids. V lost 2 bases, J lost 5 bases, and 8 bases stayed unmatched. The germline gives CDR1 LGHNA, CDR2 YNFKEQ.

The rearrangement uses TRBV11-2 and TRBJ2-3; no definite D call. Germline assignment: CDR1 SGHAT and CDR2 FQNNGV. V was shortened by 1 base and J by 3 bases, with 5 bases between the two germline ends. The CDR3 length is 13 residues. The CDR3 spells CASSLGGTDTQYF. Here the CDR3 DNA reads TGTGCCAGCAGCTTAGGCGGAACAGATACGCAGTATTTT. Together with reference TRBV11-2 and TRBJ2-3, the CDR3 gives the full variable domain: EAGVAQSPRYKIIEKRQSVAFWCNPISGHATLYWYQQILGQGPKLLIQFQNNGVVDDSQLPKDRFSAERLKGVDSTLKIQPAKLEDSAVYLCASSLGGTDTQYFGPGTRLTVL.

The CDR3 DNA sequence: TGTGCCAGCAGCGTAGGCGAGAGCTCCTATAATTCACCCCTCCACTTT. Translated, it gives CASSVGESSYNSPLHF. The chain uses TRBV9 and TRBJ1-6, with D unclear. V gave up 0 bases and J gave up 0 bases, with 7 bases separating them. Germline CDR1 SGDLS, CDR2 YYNGEE. The CDR3 covers 16 residues.

CDR3 amino acids: CASSRRALGVGQPQHF. DNA of the CDR3: TGTGCCAGCAGCAGGAGGGCCCTCGGGGTTGGTCAGCCCCAGCATTTT. The chain has TRBV13 and TRBJ1-5; no definite D call. V was cut by 5 bases and J by 6 bases, with 20 bases left in between. Looked up from germline, CDR1 is PRHDT and CDR2 is FYEKMQ (reference sequence). The CDR3 runs to 16 residues.

J is TRBJ2-2 and V is TRBV7-2; D possibly corresponds to TRBD2 (5 bases). This CDR3 region has 13 residues. Germline CDR1 and CDR2: SGHTA and FQGNSA. V was shortened by 5 bases and J by 6 bases, with 10 bases between the two germline ends. CDR3 sequence reads: CASSPRRAGELFF. The CDR3 DNA sequence: TGTGCCAGCAGCCCTCGGCGGGCCGGGGAGCTGTTTTTT.

The V call is TRBV5-1, the J call TRBJ2-2; TRBD1 matches 7 bases. Germline V gives CDR1 SGHRS, CDR2 YFSETQ. J gave up 0 bases and V 5 bases, and 4 bases lay outside the gene matches. The CDR3 is made up of 15 amino acids. CDR3 in DNA: TGCGCCAGCAGAACCGGGACAGCGAACACCGGGGAGCTGTTTTTT. Translated, it gives CASRTGTANTGELFF. Full variable domain (remainder filled in from reference TRBV5-1 and TRBJ2-2): KAGVTQTPRYLIKTRGQQVTLSCSPISGHRSVSWYQQTPGQGLQFLFEYFSETQRNKGNFPGRFSGRQFSNSRSEMNVSTLELGDSALYLCASRTGTANTGELFFGEGSRLTVL.

This clone was observed a few times. The chain combines TRBV3-1 (or the pseudogene TRBV3-2) with TRBJ2-7, with D possibly matching TRBD2 (6 bases). Germline-derived CDR1 and CDR2 are LGHDT and YNNKEL (reference sequence). Trimming left V 0 bases short and J 7 bases short, with 13 bases between. CDR3 size: 14 residues. The CDR3 here is CASSQDRASAEQYV. Here the CDR3 DNA reads TGTGCCAGCAGCCAAGATAGGGCTAGCGCGGAGCAGTACGTC.

The V gene is TRBV19, the J gene TRBJ2-3; 12 bases line up with TRBD2. With V trimmed by 5 bases and J by 1 base, 7 bases remained unmatched. CDR1 and CDR2 from the germline V gene are LNHDA and SQIVND (reference sequence). The CDR3 is 17 amino acids. Here the CDR3 reads CASSGGTSGYRTDTQYF. In nucleotides, the CDR3 is TGTGCCAGTAGTGGGGGGACTAGCGGGTACCGCACAGATACGCAGTATTTT.

A remark on this clone: The sample carries other DNA sequences with the same CDR3. The rearrangement joins TRBV18 to TRBJ2-7, with a possible D match to TRBD2 (6 bases). V was shortened by 3 bases and J by 0 bases, with 6 bases between the two germline ends. The CDR3 length is 13 residues. Germline V gives CDR1 KGHSH, CDR2 LQKENI. This CDR3 reads CASSPSGSYEQYV. The CDR3 region has the DNA TGTGCCAGCTCACCTAGCGGCTCCTACGAGCAGTACGTC.

There are a few counts of this clone. The rearrangement links TRBV2 to TRBJ2-3; TRBD1 matches at 10 bases. This CDR3 region has 15 residues. CDR1 and CDR2 from the germline V gene are SNHLY and FYNNEI. V gave up 6 bases and J gave up 3 bases; unmatched junction bases: 6. Here the CDR3 reads CASRVDRGLTDTQYF. The CDR3 DNA reads TGTGCCAGCAGGGTCGACAGGGGGCTTACAGATACGCAGTATTTT.

In this sample, this clone turned up once. The gene calls are TRBV5-1 and TRBJ2-3; D uncertain. V lost 5 bases, J lost 5 bases, and 12 bases lay in between. Germline V lookup: CDR1 SGHRS, CDR2 YFSETQ. This CDR3 has 13 amino acids. CDR3 amino acids: CASRGPTLDTQYF. For the CDR3, the DNA is TGCGCCAGCAGGGGCCCTACTTTAGATACGCAGTATTTT.

V is TRBV30 and J is TRBJ1-2, with TRBD1 matching 10 bases. CDR3 length equals 14 residues. CDR1 is GTSNPN, CDR2 SVGIG, per germline (reference sequence). V gave up 0 bases and J gave up 7 bases; unmatched junction bases: 5. The CDR3 DNA sequence: TGTGCCTGGAGTGTTCTGGACAGGGGGATTGGCTACACCTTC. Its protein product is CAWSVLDRGIGYTF.

The chain combines TRBV5-1 with TRBJ2-4, with D possibly being TRBD2 (6 bases). There are 14 residues in the CDR3. Germline CDR1 and CDR2: SGHRS and YFSETQ. Deletions cut 4 bases from V and 6 bases from J, with 14 bases between. The CDR3 here is CASSPGTSSNIQYF. CDR3 sequence (DNA): TGCGCCAGCAGCCCCGGGACTTCGTCAAACATTCAGTACTTC.

The rearrangement uses TRBV6-5 and TRBJ1-5; no clear D. Trimming pared 8 bases from V and 1 base from J, leaving 9 bases between. This CDR3 is 13 amino acids long. CDR1 is MNHEY and CDR2 is SVGAGI in the germline V gene. CDR3 loop: CASGEISNQPQHF. In DNA, the CDR3 is TGTGCCAGCGGAGAAATAAGCAATCAGCCCCAGCATTTT.

V usage is TRBV10-3 and J usage is TRBJ1-5, with a possible D match to TRBD1 (6 bases). Germline CDR1 reads ENHRY; CDR2 reads SYGVKD. Trimming removed 3 bases from V and 2 bases from J, with 11 bases in between. The CDR3 length is 15 residues. CDR3 sequence: CAISDEGVGNQPQHF. CDR3 nucleotide sequence: TGTGCCATCAGTGATGAGGGGGTGGGCAATCAGCCCCAGCATTTT.

The chain recombines TRBV5-6 with TRBJ2-7, with a weak D call TRBD1 (6 bases). Germline assignment: CDR1 SGHDT and CDR2 YYEEEE. Between the trimmed V and J ends, which lost 5 bases and 6 bases, there was a span of 12 bases. The CDR3 runs to 12 residues. The CDR3 is CASSRTGLEQYV. Written as DNA, the CDR3 is TGTGCCAGCAGTCGAACAGGGCTCGAGCAGTACGTC.